This TCR beta chain stems from a study of blood T cell repertoires in COVID-19 (TCRdb year 2020). Context from the whole study: Collaborator samples came from the United States, Italy and Spain and covered acute and convalescent phases of COVID-19. The prospective study material was composed of cDNA or gDNA derived from T cells, B-cell-depleted T cells, or PBMCs. The dataset comprised deeply sampled blood TCRbeta repertoires from subjects exposed to, actively infected with, or recovered from COVID-19. The repertoires were released in a freely available public database meant as a resource for research on the immune response to SARS-CoV-2. The samples were drawn from two sources: the first 160 participants of the ongoing ImmuneRACE study, and 1,200 or so subjects contributed by 6 global collaborators. Sample metadata almost always included a de-identified subject ID, COVID-19 status, age in years and sex. HLA class I and class II types, where available, came from metadata supplied by the sample provider rather than from assay-based typing. Results and caveats for the whole study, not just this receptor: How much clinical and demographic metadata was included differed by source and by participant, and the metadata was provided uncurated.

A second Seattle source provided samples from volunteer blood donors who had recovered from COVID-19. The collaborating institutions used their own protocols to collect whole blood in K2EDTA tubes. For TCRbeta analysis, collaborator samples were shipped as frozen whole blood, as isolated PBMCs, or as DNA extracted from either sample type. On this clone: Its cognate antigen has yet to be identified. Per-base qualities were not stored, and no clone one base away is much larger.

TCRbeta CDR3 regions were amplified from genomic DNA by means of the immunoSEQ Assay, a bias-controlled multiplex PCR. In the authors' own workflow: Nucleated cell counts per sample were estimated from amplification of reference gene primers within the assay. Sequence reads were collapsed and filtered to measure the absolute abundance of every unique TCRbeta CDR3 rearrangement. For each sample, productive Simpson clonality was calculated by taking the square root of Simpson's diversity index across productive rearrangements. The table was pulled from immuneACCESS by TCRdb, which kept in-frame rearrangements only. Such tables lose some clones; where checked, under half of the loss comes from unresolved V genes, and the rest has no known cause. V and J calls and clone size come straight from that table; D and trimming were deduced from the DNA. The sample table lists some 110,000 clones, 70% to 90% of them with a count of one. 7.9% of the sample belongs to the ten largest clones.

Specimen: peripheral blood. The clonotype originates from a man between 65 and 85 years old who had recovered from COVID-19.

CDR3 reads: CSVEGGQKYEQYF. The DNA reads TGCAGCGTTGAAGGCGGACAGAAATACGAGCAGTACTTC. Recombination connected TRBV29-1 to TRBJ2-7; a tentative D call is TRBD1 (6 bases match). Relative to germline, V is 1 base shorter and J is 4 bases shorter, with 11 bases between their ends. From cysteine to phenylalanine, the CDR3 is 13 amino acids long. Of the read, only the CDR3 DNA is kept; its 39 bases are in frame from base 1. Reading the germline V gene gives CDR1 SQVTM and CDR2 ANQGSEA.